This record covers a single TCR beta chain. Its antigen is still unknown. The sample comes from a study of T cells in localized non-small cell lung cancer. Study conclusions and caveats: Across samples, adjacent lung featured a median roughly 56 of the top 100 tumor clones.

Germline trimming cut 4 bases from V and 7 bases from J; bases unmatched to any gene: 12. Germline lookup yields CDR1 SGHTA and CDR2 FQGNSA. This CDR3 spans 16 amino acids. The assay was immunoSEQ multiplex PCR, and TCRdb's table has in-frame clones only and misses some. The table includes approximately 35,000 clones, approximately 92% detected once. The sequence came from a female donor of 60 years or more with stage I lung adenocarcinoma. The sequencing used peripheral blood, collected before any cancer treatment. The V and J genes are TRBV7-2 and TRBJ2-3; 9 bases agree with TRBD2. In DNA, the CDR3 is TGTGCCAGCAGCTCCCCTGGTAGTAGCGGGGGTCATACGCAGTATTTT. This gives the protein CASSSPGSSGGHTQYF.